This entry lists 9 T cell receptor beta chains sequenced from one sample in a study of blood T cell repertoires in COVID-19 (TCRdb year 2020). To prepare the library, the immunoSEQ multiplex PCR assay was applied. This immuneACCESS table, as held by TCRdb, lists in-frame sequences with V and J called but not all clones. Of the missing ones, under half trace to an unresolved V gene in checked studies; the others have no known cause. The sample table contains around 150,000 clones; only one count was recorded for around 89% of them. Of the sample, roughly 2.8% falls within the top ten clones. Sample: peripheral blood. Source of these receptors: a man aged 60 to 69 with acute or convalescent COVID-19.

This clone has just one count. The CDR3 loop reads CASNRGANEKLFF. The CDR3 DNA is TGTGCCAGCAACCGGGGAGCTAATGAAAAACTGTTTTTT. J is TRBJ1-4 and V is TRBV6-5, with D unresolved. Germline V lookup: CDR1 MNHEY, CDR2 SVGAGI. CDR3 size: 13 residues. With 7 bases removed from V and 3 bases from J, the gap between germline ends came to 9 bases.

A single count supports this clone. The chain couples TRBV24-1 to TRBJ2-1; the D is unclear. The germline V gene encodes CDR1 KGHDR and CDR2 SFDVKD. CDR3 length: 16 amino acids. The ends were cut back, 4 bases at V and 0 bases at J, with 12 bases in the middle. As DNA, the CDR3 is TGTGCCACCAGTGAACTAATAACGAGCTCCTACAATGAGCAGTTCTTC. It yields the protein CATSELITSSYNEQFF.

The chain links TRBV25-1 to TRBJ2-5; 12 bases align to TRBD1. The CDR3 extends over 15 amino acids. V trimming: 6 bases; J trimming: 5 bases; junction bases outside the gene matches: 7. CDR1 MGHDK and CDR2 SYGVNS come from the germline V gene. The CDR3 DNA reads TGTGCCAGCAGAGGGGACAGGGGGCTGGTGGAGACCCAGTACTTC. Encoded protein: CASRGDRGLVETQYF. The whole variable domain, filled in from reference TRBV25-1 and TRBJ2-5, reads EADIYQTPRYLVIGTGKKITLECSQTMGHDKMYWYQQDPGMELHLIHYSYGVNSTEKGDLSSESTVSRIRTEHFPLTLESARPSHTSQYLCASRGDRGLVETQYFGPGTRLLVL.

This sequence joins TRBV10-3 and TRBJ2-1, with TRBD1 identical over 7 bases. Per germline, CDR1 ENHRY and CDR2 SYGVKD. This CDR3 contains 19 residues. V dropped 7 bases and J dropped 7; count of bases not matched to a gene: 25. In DNA form, the CDR3 reads TGTGCCATCATCCCGAGGGGGCGAATATCTCTATATAGGGGAAATGAGCAGTTCTTC. Translated, it gives CAIIPRGRISLYRGNEQFF.

The chain couples TRBV4-3 to TRBJ1-2; D not certain. Trimming removed 1 base from V and 0 bases from J, with 9 bases in between. This CDR3 is built from 15 residues. The germline V gene has CDR1 LGHNA and CDR2 YSLEER. Here the CDR3 DNA reads TGCGCCAGCAGCCAAGTCCACAGTTCTAACTATGGCTACACCTTC. This translates into CASSQVHSSNYGYTF.

The gene calls are TRBV4-2 and TRBJ1-5; 9 positions match TRBD1. This CDR3 has 17 amino acids. CDR1 and CDR2 from the germline V gene are LGHNA and YNFKEQ. J gave up 4 bases and V 0 bases, and 7 bases lay outside the gene matches. The DNA for the CDR3 is TGTGCCAGCAGCCAAGATCTCCGCGGGACAGGGAATCAGCCCCAGCATTTT. It codes for CASSQDLRGTGNQPQHF.

The rearrangement links TRBV7-8 to TRBJ1-2; TRBD1 matches 8 bases. V lost 2 bases to trimming and J lost 0 bases; unmatched junction nucleotides: 8. The CDR3 contains 17 residues. Germline CDR1 SGHVS, CDR2 FQNEAQ. CDR3 nucleotides: TGTGCCAGCAGCTTATCCCCAGGACAGGGAGCTAACTATGGCTACACCTTC. Protein sequence: CASSLSPGQGANYGYTF.

The table lists this clone with a count of one. The gene calls are TRBV7-6 and TRBJ1-2, with D possibly matching TRBD1 (5 bases). Germline V gene sequence: CDR1 SGHVS, CDR2 FNYEAQ. V lost 5 bases and J lost 5, with 6 bases in between. This CDR3 has 11 residues. The CDR3 nucleotides read TGTGCCAGCAGCGACAGATATGGCTACACCTTC. It translates to CASSDRYGYTF.

The V gene is TRBV6-5, the J gene TRBJ2-7, with 11 bases identical to TRBD1. This CDR3 has 14 amino acids. Per the germline V gene, CDR1 is MNHEY and CDR2 is SVGAGI. V lost 5 bases and J lost 4; bases outside the gene matches: 4. The CDR3 region has the DNA TGTGCCAGCAGTACCGGGACAGGGGGATACGAGCAGTACTTC. Amino acid sequence: CASSTGTGGYEQYF.